The sequence of this T cell receptor (beta chain) was determined in a study of T cells in Graves' hyperthyroidism and ophthalmopathy. Study results and caveats: Separating ophthalmopathy from stable hyperthyroidism was achieved by a 13 V-J model. The blood repertoire included most of the expanded thyroid clonotypes above 0.001.

This clonotype occurred many times. Its antigen is currently unknown. It was RNA transcripts that yielded the amplified TCR beta CDR3 regions. First-round RT-PCR of the TCR CDR3 relied on the HTBI primer set. TCRdb ran MiXCR on the multiplex PCR reads and lists one entry per CDR3 protein. The sample lists approximately 590,000 distinct CDR3 sequences; 15% to 19% were seen once. Germline V lookup: CDR1 DFQATT, CDR2 SNEGSKA (reference sequence). Trimming stripped 4 bases from V and 5 bases from J, with 20 bases between. The CDR3 is 15 residues long. The material sequenced was blood. J is TRBJ2-5 and V is TRBV20-1, with D tentatively TRBD1 (5 bases). The sequence was collected from a woman in her 30s with Graves' hyperthyroidism. CDR3 sequence reads: CSATSWAGNRETQYF. The CDR3 coding sequence is TGCAGTGCTACTTCCTGGGCAGGGAACAGGGAGACCCAGTACTTC.